Presented here are 22 T cell receptor beta chains from one specimen sequenced in a study of blood T cell repertoires in COVID-19. Profiling relied on immunoSEQ multiplex PCR, and the TCRdb table lists in-frame clones only, not all of them. The sample consists of about 190,000 clones, 75% to 90% of them appearing once. The sample was peripheral blood. Receptor source: a man in his forties with acute or convalescent COVID-19.

As concerns this clone: Other DNA sequences of this sample code for an identical CDR3. The gene calls are TRBV18 and TRBJ2-7; D is unresolved. This CDR3 has 13 residues. Per germline, CDR1 KGHSH and CDR2 LQKENI. Trimming stripped 3 bases from V and 5 bases from J, with 11 bases between. The DNA for the CDR3 is TGTGCCAGCTCACCGCAATCCAGGAACGAGCAGTACTTC. Translation gives CASSPQSRNEQYF.

This clone has only one observation. The V and J genes are TRBV18 and TRBJ1-4, with D tentatively TRBD1 (6 bases). Germline V gives CDR1 KGHSH, CDR2 LQKENI. The CDR3 has 16 residues. V was trimmed by 3 bases and J by 3 bases, leaving 14 bases between them. DNA for the CDR3: TGTGCCAGCTCACCTCGGCAGGGGACGGCTAATGAAAAACTGTTTTTT. Translating it yields CASSPRQGTANEKLFF.

This clone was detected once. The chain couples TRBV19 to TRBJ2-1; 9 nucleotides agree with TRBD1. The CDR3 totals 15 residues. The germline gives CDR1 LNHDA, CDR2 SQIVND (reference sequence). The ends lost 5 bases at V and 6 bases at J; junction bases unmatched: 8. The CDR3 region has the DNA TGTGCCAGTAGTCTCCGGGACAGGGTTGGCAATGAGCAGTTCTTC. It yields the protein CASSLRDRVGNEQFF.

V gene TRBV5-1 combines with J gene TRBJ2-1; 13 nucleotides line up with TRBD2. Germline trimming cut 4 bases from V and 0 bases from J; bases unmatched to any gene: 7. Germline-derived CDR1 and CDR2 are SGHRS and YFSETQ. CDR3 length: 18 residues. For the CDR3, the DNA is TGCGCCAGCAGCACCGGACTAGCGGGGGCAAGCTCCTACAATGAGCAGTTCTTC. Its protein is CASSTGLAGASSYNEQFF.

The genes are TRBV28 and TRBJ2-1; 8 bases fit TRBD1. The CDR3 has 16 amino acids. Looked up from germline, CDR1 is MDHEN and CDR2 is SYDVKM. V trimming: 6 bases; J trimming: 8 bases; junction bases outside the gene matches: 15. The DNA of the CDR3 is TGTGCCAGCAGACTACTCCGGGACAGGAGGGAAGATGAGCAGTTCTTC. It translates to CASRLLRDRREDEQFF.

The chain couples TRBV7-2 to TRBJ1-5, with 7 bases that match TRBD1. Germline V gene lookup returns CDR1 SGHTA and CDR2 FQGNSA. CDR3 size: 13 residues. The V segment lost 5 bases and the J segment 7 bases; nucleotides outside the gene matches: 5. CDR3 sequence (DNA): TGTGCCAGCAGCCCGGGACAGCACCAGCCCCAGCATTTT. This encodes CASSPGQHQPQHF.

The chain is built from TRBV20-1 and TRBJ2-5; 8 positions agree with TRBD1. CDR3 size: 16 residues. J was trimmed by 0 bases and V by 6 bases; bases with no gene match: 12. From germline, CDR1 is DFQATT and CDR2 SNEGSKA (reference sequence). CDR3 region: CSASQSYRGYQETQYF. DNA of the CDR3: TGCAGTGCCAGTCAAAGCTACAGGGGGTACCAAGAGACCCAGTACTTC.

The chain combines TRBV30 with TRBJ1-5; 9 nucleotides line up with TRBD1. The germline V gene has CDR1 GTSNPN and CDR2 SVGIG (reference sequence). The CDR3 runs to 15 residues. The J segment lost 5 bases and the V segment lost 4 bases, leaving 9 bases of the junction unmatched. The CDR3 DNA is TGTGCCTGGAATAGAGTGGGACAGGGAGATCAGCCCCAGCATTTT. Protein: CAWNRVGQGDQPQHF.

This clone was observed once. The chain links TRBV11-2 to TRBJ1-6, with 9 nucleotides matching TRBD1. CDR1 and CDR2 (germline): SGHAT, FQNNGV. V shed 4 bases, J shed 7 bases, and the junction held 5 bases outside the gene matches. This CDR3 comprises 15 residues. The CDR3 protein is CASSSHRGPNSPLHF. CDR3 coding DNA: TGTGCCAGCAGCTCCCACAGGGGGCCGAATTCACCCCTCCACTTT. The full variable domain, its missing parts supplied by reference TRBV11-2 and TRBJ1-6, is EAGVAQSPRYKIIEKRQSVAFWCNPISGHATLYWYQQILGQGPKLLIQFQNNGVVDDSQLPKDRFSAERLKGVDSTLKIQPAKLEDSAVYLCASSSHRGPNSPLHFGNGTRLTVT.

This clone has only one observation. The CDR3 DNA is TGTGCCACCAGTGACCCGGGACAGGGGGAAGGTGAGCAGTTCTTC. The encoded protein is CATSDPGQGEGEQFF. This rearrangement joins TRBV24-1 to TRBJ2-1, with 11 positions matching TRBD1. V trimming: 4 bases; J trimming: 9 bases; junction bases outside the gene matches: 7. The CDR3 contains 15 residues. The germline CDR1 and CDR2 sequences are KGHDR and SFDVKD.

This sequence joins TRBV11-2 and TRBJ2-4; D may be TRBD1 (6 bases). Germline CDR1 reads SGHAT; CDR2 reads FQNNGV. Trimming stripped 5 bases from V and 3 bases from J, with 17 bases between. The CDR3 has 16 amino acids. The CDR3 region is CASSLPRGGGKNIQYF. The DNA for the CDR3 is TGTGCCAGCAGCCTCCCCAGGGGCGGAGGCAAAAACATTCAGTACTTC.

This clone was detected only once. This rearrangement joins TRBV9 to TRBJ1-3; TRBD1 aligns across 7 bases. V was pared by 3 bases and J by 4 bases, with 7 bases of the junction left unmatched. Germline CDR1 is SGDLS and CDR2 is YYNGEE. The CDR3 extends over 15 amino acids. CDR3: CASSGTGASGNTIYF. The CDR3 nucleotides are TGTGCCAGCAGCGGCACAGGGGCATCGGGAAACACCATATATTTT. Based on the CDR3 plus reference TRBV9 and TRBJ1-3, the full variable domain is DSGVTQTPKHLITATGQRVTLRCSPRSGDLSVYWYQQSLDQGLQFLIQYYNGEERAKGNILERFSAQQFPDLHSELNLSSLELGDSALYFCASSGTGASGNTIYFGEGSWLTVV.

The rearrangement links TRBV28 to TRBJ1-2, with 7 bases matching TRBD1. The CDR3 runs to 14 residues. J gave up 9 bases and V 6 bases, and 13 bases lay outside the gene matches. CDR1 and CDR2 (germline): MDHEN, SYDVKM. CDR3 region: CASSREIQGFRYTF. Written as DNA, the CDR3 is TGTGCCAGCAGCAGAGAGATACAGGGGTTTCGCTACACCTTC.

The chain joins TRBV5-1 to TRBJ2-1; D may be TRBD1 (6 bases). The CDR3 is 13 amino acids. Germline V CDR1 and CDR2: SGHRS, YFSETQ. V lost 4 bases to trimming and J lost 8 bases, with 13 bases between them. This CDR3 is CASSRVGADEQFF. CDR3 coding DNA: TGCGCCAGCAGCCGGGTGGGGGCAGATGAGCAGTTCTTC.

In regard to this clone: The same CDR3 is also encoded by other DNA sequences in this sample. This rearrangement joins TRBV20-1 to TRBJ2-5; D call uncertain. Deletions cut 5 bases from V and 4 bases from J, with 8 bases between. The CDR3 extends over 11 amino acids. The germline gives CDR1 DFQATT, CDR2 SNEGSKA (reference sequence). The CDR3, as DNA: TGCAGTGCTTACGGCGGAGAGACCCAGTACTTC. Translating it yields CSAYGGETQYF.

The chain uses TRBV6-2 or TRBV6-3 and TRBJ2-2; 8 nucleotides line up with TRBD1. V shed 5 bases and J 5 bases; nucleotides not matched to a gene: 7. CDR1 and CDR2 from the germline V gene are MNHEY and SVGEGT. The CDR3 has 15 amino acids. This CDR3 reads CASSATGGWTGELFF. The CDR3 DNA reads TGTGCCAGCAGTGCAACAGGGGGTTGGACCGGGGAGCTGTTTTTT.

The chain has TRBV19 and TRBJ1-4; 9 bases fit TRBD1. Germline values: CDR1 LNHDA, CDR2 SQIVND (reference sequence). The CDR3 runs 16 residues. V trimming: 5 bases; J trimming: 6 bases; junction bases outside the gene matches: 10. CDR3 sequence: CASSPVGQGPDEKLFF. The CDR3, as DNA: TGTGCCAGTAGTCCCGTTGGACAGGGGCCCGATGAAAAACTGTTTTTT.

This chain uses TRBV6-5 with TRBJ2-1; perhaps TRBD2 as D (7 bases). This CDR3 contains 13 residues. V was pared by 8 bases and J by 4 bases, with 12 bases between. Germline loops: CDR1 MNHEY, CDR2 SVGAGI. The CDR3 bases are TGTGCCAGCGGAGGGGGGGTGTACAATGAGCAGTTCTTC. It yields the protein CASGGGVYNEQFF.

V usage is TRBV7-9 and J usage is TRBJ1-2, with TRBD1 matching over 10 bases. Germline V lookup: CDR1 SEHNR, CDR2 FQNEAQ (reference sequence). The CDR3 has 16 residues. Trimming removed 0 bases from V and 7 bases from J; junction bases left unmatched: 8. The CDR3 DNA sequence: TGTGCCAGCAGCTTAGCAGGACAGGGGGAGGCGTTTGGCTACACCTTC. The encoded protein is CASSLAGQGEAFGYTF.

The table lists this clone with a few counts. J is TRBJ2-7 and V is TRBV10-1; maybe TRBD2 (6 bases). Trimming pared 6 bases from V and 4 bases from J, leaving 19 bases between. The CDR3 contains 15 residues. The germline gives CDR1 WNHNN, CDR2 SYGVQD (reference sequence). The CDR3 bases are TGCGCCAGCAGCCAATCTCGGGACTCACTATACGAGCAGTACTTC. Amino acids: CASSQSRDSLYEQYF.

Only one count was recorded for this clone. The chain employs TRBV27 and TRBJ1-2, with 8 bases fitting TRBD1. CDR3 length: 17 amino acids. The junction had 10 bases not matched to a gene; V was cut back by 4 bases and J by 0 bases. Germline values: CDR1 MNHEY, CDR2 SMNVEV (reference sequence). The CDR3 region has the DNA TGTGCCAGCAGTTCCCAGACAGGGGCCTTAGCTAACTATGGCTACACCTTC. This encodes CASSSQTGALANYGYTF.

The genes are TRBV25-1 and TRBJ1-5; D possibly corresponds to TRBD1 (6 bases). The CDR3 totals 14 residues. Germline V gene sequence: CDR1 MGHDK, CDR2 SYGVNS. Trimming stripped 5 bases from V and 5 bases from J, with 13 bases between. CDR3 amino acids: CASSLQGLDQPQHF. The CDR3 nucleotides are TGTGCCAGCAGTCTACAGGGTCTGGATCAGCCCCAGCATTTT.